This T cell receptor (beta chain) emerged from a study of tumor-infiltrating lymphocytes in localized non-small cell lung cancer. TCRdb's copy holds only in-frame clones and misses some; the assay was immunoSEQ multiplex PCR. The table records 16,000 or so clones, less than 85% of them present only once. Details on this clone: Its antigen is not known.

This CDR3 region has 14 residues. Trimming took off 4 bases at V and 0 bases at J, with 9 bases between the two ends. The germline gives CDR1 LGHNA, CDR2 YNFKEQ. General observations from the study: Immunotypes IM1 and IM2 had similar TCR-derived T-cell fractions. Different pieces of the same tissue were used for each assay.

The V call is TRBV4-2, the J call TRBJ2-5; no firm D call. The sequencing input was lung tumor tissue. The receptor was isolated from a human donor with non-small cell lung cancer. This CDR3 is CASSRRTDQETQYF. CDR3 nucleotides: TGTGCCAGCAGCCGAAGGACGGACCAAGAGACCCAGTACTTC.